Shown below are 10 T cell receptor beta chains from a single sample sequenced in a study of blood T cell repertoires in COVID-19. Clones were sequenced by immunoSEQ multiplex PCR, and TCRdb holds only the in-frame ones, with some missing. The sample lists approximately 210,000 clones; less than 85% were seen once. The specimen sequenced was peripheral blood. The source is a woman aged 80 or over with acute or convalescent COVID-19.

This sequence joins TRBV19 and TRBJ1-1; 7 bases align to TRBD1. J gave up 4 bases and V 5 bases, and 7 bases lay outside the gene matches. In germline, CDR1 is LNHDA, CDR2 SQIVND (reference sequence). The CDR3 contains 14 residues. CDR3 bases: TGTGCCAGTAGTCCCTTAGACAGGGCCACTGAAGCTTTCTTT. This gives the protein CASSPLDRATEAFF.

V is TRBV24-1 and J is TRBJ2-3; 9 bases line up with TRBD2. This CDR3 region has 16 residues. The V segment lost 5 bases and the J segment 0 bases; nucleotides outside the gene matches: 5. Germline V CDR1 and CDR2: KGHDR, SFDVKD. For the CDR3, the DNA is TGTGCCACCAGTGGGGCTAGCGGGGTGAGCACAGATACGCAGTATTTT. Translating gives CATSGASGVSTDTQYF.

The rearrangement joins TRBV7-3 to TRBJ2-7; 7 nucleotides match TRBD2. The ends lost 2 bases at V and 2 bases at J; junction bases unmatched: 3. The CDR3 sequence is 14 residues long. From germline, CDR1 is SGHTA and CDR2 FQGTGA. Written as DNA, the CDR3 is TGTGCCAGCAGCTTATCTGCGGGGGCCTACGAGCAGTACTTC. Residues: CASSLSAGAYEQYF.

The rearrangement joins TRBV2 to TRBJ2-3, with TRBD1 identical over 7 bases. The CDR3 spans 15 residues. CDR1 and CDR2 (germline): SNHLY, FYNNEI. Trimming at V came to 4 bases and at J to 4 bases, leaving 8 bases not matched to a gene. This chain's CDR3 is CASSVLTGSPDTQYF. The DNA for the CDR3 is TGTGCCAGCAGTGTCTTGACAGGGTCCCCAGATACGCAGTATTTT.

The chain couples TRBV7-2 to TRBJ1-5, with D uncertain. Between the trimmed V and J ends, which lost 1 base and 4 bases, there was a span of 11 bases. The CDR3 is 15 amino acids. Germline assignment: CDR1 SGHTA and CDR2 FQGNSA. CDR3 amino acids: CASSLVSGGNQPQHF. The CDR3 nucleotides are TGTGCCAGCAGCTTAGTATCAGGTGGGAATCAGCCCCAGCATTTT.

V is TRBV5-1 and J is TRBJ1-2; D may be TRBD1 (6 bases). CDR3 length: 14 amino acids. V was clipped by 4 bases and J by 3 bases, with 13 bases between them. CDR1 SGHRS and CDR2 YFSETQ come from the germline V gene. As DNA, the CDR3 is TGCGCCAGCAGCCCCTCGACAGGTGACTATGGCTACACCTTC. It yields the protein CASSPSTGDYGYTF.

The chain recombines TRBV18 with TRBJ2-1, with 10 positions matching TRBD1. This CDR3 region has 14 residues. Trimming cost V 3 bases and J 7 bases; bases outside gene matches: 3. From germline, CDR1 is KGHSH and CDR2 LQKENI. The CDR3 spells CASSPTGGSNEQFF. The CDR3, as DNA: TGTGCCAGCTCACCGACAGGGGGCTCGAATGAGCAGTTCTTC.

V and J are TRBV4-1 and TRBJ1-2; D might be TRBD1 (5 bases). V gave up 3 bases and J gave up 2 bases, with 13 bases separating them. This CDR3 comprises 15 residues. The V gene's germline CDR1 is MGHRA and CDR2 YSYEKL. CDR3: CASSHRDAGNYGYTF. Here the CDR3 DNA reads TGCGCCAGCAGCCACCGGGACGCGGGGAACTATGGCTACACCTTC.

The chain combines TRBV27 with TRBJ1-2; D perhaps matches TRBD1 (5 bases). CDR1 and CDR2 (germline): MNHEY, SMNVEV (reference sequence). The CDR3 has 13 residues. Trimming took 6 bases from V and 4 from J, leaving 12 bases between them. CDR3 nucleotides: TGTGCCAGCAGGCGGGACGGCCTCTATGGCTACACCTTC. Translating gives CASRRDGLYGYTF.

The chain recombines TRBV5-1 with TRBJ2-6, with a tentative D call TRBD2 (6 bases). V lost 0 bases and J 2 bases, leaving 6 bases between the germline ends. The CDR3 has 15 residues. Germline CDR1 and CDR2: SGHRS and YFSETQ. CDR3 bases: TGCGCCAGCAGCTTGGCGGGGGCTGGGGCCAACGTCCTGACTTTC. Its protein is CASSLAGAGANVLTF. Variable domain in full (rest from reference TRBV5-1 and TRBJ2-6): KAGVTQTPRYLIKTRGQQVTLSCSPISGHRSVSWYQQTPGQGLQFLFEYFSETQRNKGNFPGRFSGRQFSNSRSEMNVSTLELGDSALYLCASSLAGAGANVLTFGAGSRLTVL.